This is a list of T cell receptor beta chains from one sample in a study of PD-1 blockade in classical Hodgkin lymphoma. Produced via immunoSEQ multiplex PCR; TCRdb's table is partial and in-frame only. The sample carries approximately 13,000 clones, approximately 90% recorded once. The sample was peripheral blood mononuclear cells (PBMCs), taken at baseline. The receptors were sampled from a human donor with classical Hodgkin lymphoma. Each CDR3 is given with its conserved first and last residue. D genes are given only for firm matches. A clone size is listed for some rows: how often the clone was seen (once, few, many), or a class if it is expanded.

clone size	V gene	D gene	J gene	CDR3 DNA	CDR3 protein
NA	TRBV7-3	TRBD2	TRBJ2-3	TGTGCCAGCAGCTTAGGAGCTAGCGGGGACACAGATACGCAGTATTTT	CASSLGASGDTDTQYF
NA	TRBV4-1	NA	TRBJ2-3	TGCGCCAGCAGCCAATACCAGCACGGGTCCGGCACAGATACGCAGTATTTT	CASSQYQHGSGTDTQYF
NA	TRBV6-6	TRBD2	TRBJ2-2	TGTGCCAGCAGTTTAGCGGGGCCCGGGGAGCTGTTTTTT	CASSLAGPGELFF
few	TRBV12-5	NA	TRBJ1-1	TGTGCTAGTGGTTTGCGGACAGATCTAGAAGCTTTCTTT	CASGLRTDLEAFF
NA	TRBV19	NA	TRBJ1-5	TGTGCCAGTAGTCCCTACAGGGTTACGAGCAATCAGCCCCAGCATTTT	CASSPYRVTSNQPQHF
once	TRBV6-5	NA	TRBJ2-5	TGTGCCAGCAGGAAGCGAGAGACCCAGTACTTC	CASRKRETQYF
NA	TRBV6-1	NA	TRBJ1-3	TGTGCCAGCAGTGAATGGCCCCTTTGGGGCTCTGGAAACACCATATATTTT	CASSEWPLWGSGNTIYF
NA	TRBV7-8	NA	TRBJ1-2	TGTGCCAGCAGCTACGCCCCAGGGAAAAACTATGGCTACACCTTC	CASSYAPGKNYGYTF
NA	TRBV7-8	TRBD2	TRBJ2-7	TGTGCCAGCAGCCTCACTAGCGGGAGATTCTACGAGCAGTACTTC	CASSLTSGRFYEQYF
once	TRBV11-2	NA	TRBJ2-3	TGTGCCAGCAGCTTGGGTAGGTCTAGCACAGATACGCAGTATTTT	CASSLGRSSTDTQYF
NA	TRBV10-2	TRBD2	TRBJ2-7	TGCGCCAGCAGTGAGAGGGCGGGAGAGCCTGGAGAGCAGTACTTC	CASSERAGEPGEQYF
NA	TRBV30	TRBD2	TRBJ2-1	TGTGCCTGGAGTATTAGCGGGGGGTTATACAATGAGCAGTTCTTC	CAWSISGGLYNEQFF
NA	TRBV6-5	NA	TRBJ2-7	TGTGCCAGCAGTTACTCTGTCAGTTACGAGCAGTACTTC	CASSYSVSYEQYF
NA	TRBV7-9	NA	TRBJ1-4	TGTGCCAGCAGCTTAGCTATCCCCTCTATGGGTGAAAAACTGTTTTTT	CASSLAIPSMGEKLFF
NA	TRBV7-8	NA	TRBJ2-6	TGTGCCAGCAGCCCACCGTACAGGTACTCTGGGGCCAACGTCCTGACTTTC	CASSPPYRYSGANVLTF
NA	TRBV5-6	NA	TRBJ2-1	TGTGCCAGCAGCTTTACGAAGGGTGAGCAGTTCTTC	CASSFTKGEQFF
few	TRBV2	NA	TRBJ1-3	TGTGCCAGCAGTGTCACCCAACCTAGGGGGGGAAACACCATATATTTT	CASSVTQPRGGNTIYF
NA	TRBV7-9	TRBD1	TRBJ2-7	TGTGCCAGCGGACAGGGTACCTACGAGCAGTACTTC	CASGQGTYEQYF
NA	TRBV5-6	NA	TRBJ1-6	TGTGCCAGCAGCCGGGACCACAATGATAATTCACCCCTCCACTTT	CASSRDHNDNSPLHF
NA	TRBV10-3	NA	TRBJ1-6	TGTGCCATTACCCCCGACTTGCGGGAGAATTCACCCCTCCACTTT	CAITPDLRENSPLHF
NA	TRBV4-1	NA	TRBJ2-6	TGCGCCAGCAGCCAAGAGGGCGGGGGCGTAGGCTCTGGGGCCAACGTCCTGACTTTC	CASSQEGGGVGSGANVLTF
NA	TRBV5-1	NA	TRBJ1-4	TGCGCCAGCAGCCGGGGGCGCCGGGGTAATGAAAAACTGTTTTTT	CASSRGRRGNEKLFF
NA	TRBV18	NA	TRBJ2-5	TGTGCCAGCTCACCACCCTCTGGAGAGACCCAGTACTTC	CASSPPSGETQYF
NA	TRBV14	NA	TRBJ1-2	TGTGCCAGCAGCCAAGATCCATACTATGGCTACACCTTC	CASSQDPYYGYTF
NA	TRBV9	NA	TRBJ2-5	TGTGCCAGCAGCGTGGGGTCCTCCTATCAAGAGACCCAGTACTTC	CASSVGSSYQETQYF
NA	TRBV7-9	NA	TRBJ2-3	TGTGCCAGCAGCTGGAAATTAGCGGACTTCACAGATACGCAGTATTTT	CASSWKLADFTDTQYF
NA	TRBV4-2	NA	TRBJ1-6	TGTGCCAGCAGCCAAGATAGTGAGGGGGTTTCACCCCTCCACTTT	CASSQDSEGVSPLHF